The 29 T cell receptor beta chains listed next were all sequenced from one sample in a study of shared clonotypes between healthy human individuals. Only in-frame clones appear in the TCRdb table, and some are missing; sequencing was by immunoSEQ multiplex PCR. The sample shows about 320,000 clones, about nine tenths of them seen only once. Sequencing used memory CD8+ T cells sorted from blood. The subset was: CD45RO+ cells pooled with CCR7-negative TemRA cells. The receptors derive from a man younger than 30 in good health.

This clone has only a few counts. The chain recombines TRBV6-1 with TRBJ1-2, with D possibly matching TRBD1 (6 bases). V lost 3 bases and J 5 bases, leaving 13 bases between the germline ends. CDR1 is MNHNS and CDR2 is SASEGT in the germline V gene. The CDR3 is 14 residues long. In DNA, the CDR3 is TGTGCCAGCAGTGATGGGGGGCGAACTTATGGCTACACCTTC. Residues: CASSDGGRTYGYTF.

V gene TRBV21-1 combines with J gene TRBJ1-2; TRBD1 is taken as the D call from the table, unchecked against the DNA. TRBV21-1 is termed a pseudogene. This CDR3 is built from 17 residues. CDR3 loop: CASSAHPGTGGTYGYTF. In nucleotides, the CDR3 is TGTGCCAGCAGCGCCCACCCTGGGACAGGGGGTACTTATGGCTACACCTTC.

This chain links TRBV19 with TRBJ2-7; 11 bases agree with TRBD2. V was pared by 7 bases and J by 5 bases, with 7 bases of the junction left unmatched. CDR1 is LNHDA, CDR2 SQIVND, per germline (reference sequence). The CDR3 length is 14 residues. DNA for the CDR3: TGTGCCAGTACCATAGCGGGGGGGCTGAACGAGCAGTACTTC. It encodes CASTIAGGLNEQYF.

The genes are TRBV9 and TRBJ1-1, with D possibly TRBD1 on 6 matching bases. CDR3 length: 14 residues. From germline, CDR1 is SGDLS and CDR2 YYNGEE. Trimming left V 6 bases short and J 1 base short, with 13 bases between. The chain's CDR3 is CASTVLTGNTEAFF. The CDR3 nucleotides read TGTGCCAGCACAGTACTGACAGGGAACACTGAAGCTTTCTTT.

The V and J genes are TRBV30 and TRBJ2-5; no reliable D call. This CDR3 has 14 amino acids. Between the trimmed V and J ends, which lost 4 bases and 5 bases, there was a span of 17 bases. Germline CDR1 GTSNPN, CDR2 SVGIG (reference sequence). The CDR3 reads CAWNLLNQRETQYF. CDR3 DNA: TGTGCCTGGAATTTGCTGAACCAAAGGGAGACCCAGTACTTC. Supplemented by reference TRBV30 and TRBJ2-5, the full variable domain reads SQTIHQWPATLVQPVGSPLSLECTVEGTSNPNLYWYRQAAGRGLQLLFYSVGIGQISSEVPQNLSASRPQDRQFILSSKKLLLSDSGFYLCAWNLLNQRETQYFGPGTRLLVL.

This clone was detected only once. The sample holds other DNA sequences that translate to the same CDR3. The V and J genes are TRBV13 and TRBJ2-7; D is unclear. The CDR3 runs to 11 residues. Per germline, CDR1 PRHDT and CDR2 FYEKMQ (reference sequence). V was clipped by 1 base and J by 6 bases, with 4 bases between them. CDR3 coding DNA: TGTGCCAGCAGCTTAGACAGCGAGCAGTACTTC. Translating gives CASSLDSEQYF.

The rearrangement joins TRBV6-6 to TRBJ2-7; 9 bases line up with TRBD1. Trimming at V came to 6 bases and at J to 7 bases, leaving 13 bases not matched to a gene. Germline values: CDR1 MNHNY, CDR2 SVGAGI (reference sequence). This CDR3 region has 15 residues. The CDR3 region has the DNA TGTGCCAGCAGGATCCGGAACAGGGGGCTCATTGAGCAGTACTTC. This codes for CASRIRNRGLIEQYF.

The chain carries TRBV30 and TRBJ2-1; 10 bases are shared with TRBD2. V dropped 4 bases and J dropped 10; count of bases not matched to a gene: 13. From germline, CDR1 is GTSNPN and CDR2 SVGIG (reference sequence). This CDR3 is built from 15 residues. This CDR3 reads CAWTPVGLAGDEQFF. The CDR3 DNA reads as TGTGCCTGGACCCCCGTCGGGCTAGCGGGAGACGAGCAGTTCTTC.

The V call is TRBV4-1, the J call TRBJ2-7, with 11 nucleotides matching TRBD2. Germline-derived CDR1 and CDR2 are MGHRA and YSYEKL. The junction had 8 bases not matched to a gene; V was cut back by 5 bases and J by 2 bases. The CDR3 sequence is 16 residues long. As DNA, the CDR3 is TGCGCCAGCAGCTTAACCCATAGCGGGGGGGCCTACGAGCAGTACTTC. This translates into CASSLTHSGGAYEQYF.

This chain uses TRBV15 with TRBJ1-2; no firm D call. Trimming cost V 3 bases and J 4 bases, with 6 bases left between them. Germline CDR1 and CDR2: LNHNV and YYDKDF (reference sequence). This CDR3 comprises 12 residues. The CDR3 DNA follows: TGTGCCACCAGCAGGTTAAGCTATGGCTACACCTTC. It codes for CATSRLSYGYTF.

The chain couples TRBV4-3 to TRBJ2-6, with 7 bases identical to TRBD2. The CDR3 length is 20 residues. Germline V gives CDR1 LGHNA, CDR2 YSLEER. Losses at the gene ends were 1 base for V and 0 bases for J; bases not matched to a gene: 12. The CDR3: CASSQVWDYNPVSGANVLTF. As DNA, the CDR3 is TGCGCCAGCAGCCAAGTTTGGGACTATAACCCTGTCTCTGGGGCCAACGTCCTGACTTTC.

The V call is TRBV30, the J call TRBJ1-2, with a possible D match to TRBD1 (5 bases). The V gene's germline CDR1 is GTSNPN and CDR2 SVGIG (reference sequence). The CDR3 covers 14 residues. Trimming left V 3 bases short and J 4 bases short, with 15 bases between. The CDR3 coding sequence is TGTGCCTGGAGAGATCGAGGGGCTGGCTATGGCTACACCTTC. Amino acids: CAWRDRGAGYGYTF. The full variable domain, rest sourced from reference TRBV30 and TRBJ1-2, is SQTIHQWPATLVQPVGSPLSLECTVEGTSNPNLYWYRQAAGRGLQLLFYSVGIGQISSEVPQNLSASRPQDRQFILSSKKLLLSDSGFYLCAWRDRGAGYGYTFGSGTRLTVV.

The chain employs TRBV7-3 and TRBJ1-6, with unresolved D. The CDR3 extends over 13 amino acids. Germline CDR1 SGHTA, CDR2 FQGTGA. V lost 5 bases and J lost 7, with 9 bases in between. This chain's CDR3 is CASSQDGNSPLHF. The CDR3, as DNA: TGTGCCAGCAGCCAAGATGGGAATTCACCCCTCCACTTT.

The chain carries TRBV27 and TRBJ1-1, with D perhaps TRBD1 (6 bases). CDR3 length: 13 residues. Germline CDR1 and CDR2: MNHEY and SMNVEV (reference sequence). Trimming shortened V by 3 bases and J by 8 bases, and 13 bases separated the two germline ends. In DNA form, the CDR3 reads TGTGCCAGCAGTTTGTTGGGGGCTAGGGAAGCTTTCTTT. This gives the protein CASSLLGAREAFF.

This chain joins TRBV10-2 and TRBJ2-1; 10 positions match TRBD2. V was pared by 0 bases and J by 3 bases, with 2 bases of the junction left unmatched. Germline V gives CDR1 WSHSY, CDR2 SAAADI. This CDR3 region has 16 residues. The DNA for the CDR3 is TGCGCCAGCAGTGAGTCGACTAGCGGGTACTACAATGAGCAGTTCTTC. Translation: CASSESTSGYYNEQFF.

V usage is TRBV6-1 and J usage is TRBJ2-7, with D possibly TRBD2 on 5 matching bases. In germline, CDR1 is MNHNS, CDR2 SASEGT. Trimming left V 4 bases short and J 2 bases short, with 9 bases between. The CDR3 runs 13 residues. CDR3 amino acids: CASSATGTYEQYF. For the CDR3, the DNA is TGTGCCAGCAGTGCAACCGGGACCTACGAGCAGTACTTC.

The chain joins TRBV9 to TRBJ2-2; 7 nucleotides agree with TRBD1. This CDR3 comprises 17 residues. V trimming: 3 bases; J trimming: 0 bases; junction bases outside the gene matches: 8. Germline CDR1 reads SGDLS; CDR2 reads YYNGEE. CDR3 protein: CASSASTGLPNTGELFF. CDR3 sequence (DNA): TGTGCCAGCAGCGCCTCGACAGGGCTTCCGAACACCGGGGAGCTGTTTTTT.

The J gene is TRBJ2-7, the V gene TRBV4-1; possibly TRBD2 for D (5 bases). The V gene lost 0 bases and the J gene lost 3 bases, with 12 bases spanning the gap. Germline CDR1 and CDR2: MGHRA and YSYEKL. The CDR3 runs 15 residues. The CDR3 bases are TGCGCCAGCAGCCAAGATGAGGGTAACGGCTACGAGCAGTACTTC. The encoded protein is CASSQDEGNGYEQYF.

V is TRBV6-6 and J is TRBJ1-6; perhaps TRBD1 as D (5 bases). The CDR3 totals 14 residues. V was shortened by 2 bases and J by 10 bases, with 12 bases between the two germline ends. Germline CDR1 reads MNHNY; CDR2 reads SVGAGI (reference sequence). The CDR3 loop is CASSYGGVRSPLHF. The DNA for the CDR3 is TGTGCCAGCAGTTACGGAGGGGTAAGATCACCCCTCCACTTT.

The chain joins TRBV6-6 to TRBJ2-7; D gene uncertain. The CDR3 has 14 amino acids. V was clipped by 8 bases and J by 7 bases, with 21 bases between them. Germline values: CDR1 MNHNY, CDR2 SVGAGI (reference sequence). The CDR3 nucleotides are TGTGCCAGCCACCCGGACGGAAACGATAGGGAGCAGTACTTC. Its translation is CASHPDGNDREQYF.

The count of this clone is one. The V and J genes are TRBV7-9 and TRBJ2-7, with 9 bases that match TRBD2. Trimming at V came to 5 bases and at J to 0 bases, leaving 8 bases not matched to a gene. The CDR3 sequence is 16 residues long. The V gene's germline CDR1 is SEHNR and CDR2 FQNEAQ (reference sequence). CDR3 nucleotide sequence: TGTGCCAGCAGCCCAGGGGGTAGCGGGGGCTCCTACGAGCAGTACTTC. It encodes CASSPGGSGGSYEQYF.

V and J are TRBV27 and TRBJ2-5, with D perhaps matching TRBD1 or TRBD2 (6 bases each). CDR1 is MNHEY, CDR2 SMNVEV, per germline (reference sequence). The CDR3 sequence is 15 residues long. V was cut by 6 bases and J by 5 bases, with 19 bases left in between. The CDR3 reads CASSSHREASETQYF. DNA of the CDR3: TGTGCCAGCAGCTCCCACAGGGAGGCGAGCGAGACCCAGTACTTC.

The rearrangement uses TRBV6-5 and TRBJ1-1; no firm D call. The CDR3 contains 12 residues. V gave up 6 bases and J gave up 1 base, with 6 bases separating them. Germline V CDR1 and CDR2: MNHEY, SVGAGI. The CDR3 region has the DNA TGTGCCAGCAGCCCCCAGAACACTGAAGCTTTCTTT. Encoded protein: CASSPQNTEAFF.

The V call is TRBV6-4, the J call TRBJ1-6, with a weak D call TRBD1 (5 bases). The ends were cut back, 0 bases at V and 8 bases at J, with 11 bases in the middle. The CDR3 has 15 residues. Germline loops: CDR1 MRHNA, CDR2 SNTAGT. The CDR3 DNA follows: TGTGCCAGCAGTGACTCTCCAGGGAGGCATTCACCCCTCCACTTT. Its protein product is CASSDSPGRHSPLHF.

The genes are TRBV7-9 and TRBJ2-3; 7 positions match TRBD2. The CDR3 is 15 residues long. Germline assignment: CDR1 SEHNR and CDR2 FQNEAQ (reference sequence). V shed 2 bases and J 2 bases; nucleotides not matched to a gene: 4. The CDR3 is CASSLTSGATDTQYF. CDR3 coding DNA: TGTGCCAGCAGCTTAACCAGCGGGGCCACAGATACGCAGTATTTT.

The rearrangement joins TRBV5-1 to TRBJ2-7; a possible D gene is TRBD1 (5 bases). V was trimmed by 2 bases and J by 2 bases, leaving 8 bases between them. The CDR3 is 13 amino acids. In germline, CDR1 is SGHRS, CDR2 YFSETQ. DNA of the CDR3: TGCGCCAGCAGCTTTAAGGGGCCCTACGAGCAGTACTTC. Amino acids: CASSFKGPYEQYF.

This chain links TRBV4-3 with TRBJ2-1; TRBD2 might be the D (5 bases). The CDR3 runs to 15 residues. Trimming removed 4 bases at V and 7 bases at J, with 17 bases between. From germline, CDR1 is LGHNA and CDR2 YSLEER. As DNA, the CDR3 is TGCGCCAGCAGCCGGTTTAAACTAGACCCTAATGAGCAGTTCTTC. This translates into CASSRFKLDPNEQFF.

A single count supports this clone. The chain links TRBV6-5 to TRBJ2-1, with a tentative D call TRBD1 (6 bases). Germline CDR1 reads MNHEY; CDR2 reads SVGAGI. The CDR3 has 13 amino acids. V gave up 6 bases and J gave up 3 bases, with 9 bases separating them. The CDR3, as DNA: TGTGCCAGCAGACCCAGGGGCTACAATGAGCAGTTCTTC. Translated: CASRPRGYNEQFF.

V and J are TRBV5-6 and TRBJ1-1; D call uncertain. Germline CDR1 is SGHDT and CDR2 is YYEEEE. V gave up 4 bases and J gave up 0 bases, with 10 bases separating them. The CDR3 loop spans 14 amino acids. In DNA form, the CDR3 reads TGTGCCAGCAGCCCGACGGCGGTGAACACTGAAGCTTTCTTT. Translating it yields CASSPTAVNTEAFF.